This T cell receptor beta chain was identified in a study of blood T cell repertoires in COVID-19. This clone was counted a single time. CDR1 and CDR2 from the germline V gene are SGDLS and YYNGEE. Trimming took off 9 bases at V and 4 bases at J, with 13 bases between the two ends. This CDR3 comprises 12 residues. Method: immunoSEQ multiplex PCR; TCRdb's copy keeps in-frame clones and lacks some. The profile covers 34,000 or so clones, with around nine tenths appearing a single time and more than 13% taken by the ten largest. The sequenced sample consisted of peripheral blood. The chain is built from TRBV9 and TRBJ2-5; TRBD2 might be the D (5 bases). This TCR was sampled from a man between 60 and 75 years old with active COVID-19. CDR3 in DNA: TGTGCCACTGCGGGTCCTACAGAGACCCAGTACTTC. Residues: CATAGPTETQYF.